The 19 T cell receptor beta chains listed next were all sequenced from one sample in a study of regulatory T cells in long-lasting Graves disease. The time point was: newly diagnosed GD, antithyroid drugs for less than 3 months. Generation of the TCR library employed RNA extracted from PBMCs. Arm-PCR of CDR3 regions with iRepertoire HTBI primers generated TCR beta libraries. TCRdb ran MiXCR on the multiplex PCR reads and lists one entry per CDR3 protein. Among about 400,000 distinct CDR3 sequences, 15% were seen once, and the ten largest hold approximately 7.8%. This same sample was also taken into another study, of T cells in Graves' hyperthyroidism and ophthalmopathy.

Source: peripheral blood mononuclear cells (PBMCs), taken at new diagnosis, from a patient treated with antithyroid drugs. These receptors originate from a woman aged 35 to 49 with Graves disease.

As regards this clonotype: A much larger clone is a single base away; this may be a read error. The chain recombines TRBV19 with TRBJ2-3, with 9 nucleotides matching TRBD1. The CDR3 is made up of 16 amino acids. Germline assignment: CDR1 LNHDA and CDR2 SQIVND (reference sequence). CDR3 in amino acids: CANSNRGTGSTDTQYF. CDR3 nucleotides: TGTGCCAATAGTAACAGGGGGACAGGGAGCACAGATACGCAGTATTTT.

CDR3 coding DNA: TGTGCCAGCAACGAGGGGTGGACAGATACGCAGTATTTT. It translates to CASNEGWTDTQYF. This chain uses TRBV25-1 with TRBJ2-3, with D perhaps assigned TRBD1 or TRBD2 (5 bases each). CDR1 is MGHDK and CDR2 is SYGVNS in the germline V gene. This CDR3 contains 13 residues. Trimming shortened V by 7 bases and J by 3 bases, and 11 bases separated the two germline ends.

The gene calls are TRBV6-2 or TRBV6-3 and TRBJ2-1, with TRBD1 as a possible D gene (6 bases). Between the trimmed V and J ends, which lost 9 bases and 0 bases, there was a span of 15 bases. The CDR3 sequence is 15 residues long. Germline V gene lookup returns CDR1 MNHEY and CDR2 SVGEGT. The CDR3 bases are TGTGCCAGTGCGCAGGGGTTCGGCTCCTACAATGAGCAGTTCTTC. Translation: CASAQGFGSYNEQFF.

In its sample, this clonotype was seen many times. V gene TRBV12-3 or TRBV12-4 combines with J gene TRBJ2-7; D might be TRBD2 (5 bases). The CDR3 is 13 amino acids. The V and J ends lost 8 bases and 3 bases respectively, with 14 bases between them. CDR3 sequence: CASRSAGFYEQYF. The CDR3 DNA reads as TGTGCCAGCCGGTCGGCGGGCTTCTACGAGCAGTACTTC.

This clonotype was found many times. The genes are TRBV6-1 and TRBJ1-5, with TRBD1 identical over 9 bases. Germline V gene data show CDR1 as MNHNS and CDR2 as SASEGT. This CDR3 region has 17 residues. V trimming: 6 bases; J trimming: 2 bases; junction bases outside the gene matches: 11. The CDR3 spells CASRPQTGGPGNQPQHF. In DNA form, the CDR3 reads TGTGCCAGCAGGCCACAGACAGGGGGTCCCGGCAATCAGCCCCAGCATTTT.

The chain uses TRBV5-1 and TRBJ2-2; the match to TRBD2 covers 10 bases. There are 16 residues in the CDR3. Germline V gene lookup returns CDR1 SGHRS and CDR2 YFSETQ. V lost 4 bases and J lost 6; bases outside the gene matches: 9. CDR3 nucleotide sequence: TGCGCCAGCAGCCCCGTTAGCGGGAGGCAAGCCGGGGAGCTGTTTTTT. This sequence encodes CASSPVSGRQAGELFF. The full variable domain, in which reference TRBV5-1 and TRBJ2-2 provide the parts outside the CDR3, is KAGVTQTPRYLIKTRGQQVTLSCSPISGHRSVSWYQQTPGQGLQFLFEYFSETQRNKGNFPGRFSGRQFSNSRSEMNVSTLELGDSALYLCASSPVSGRQAGELFFGEGSRLTVL.

Only a few counts were recorded for this clonotype. In DNA form, the CDR3 reads TGCGCCAGCAGCCAAGTCATAGGGACAGGGCCCCGAGAGACCCAGTACTTC. Translating gives CASSQVIGTGPRETQYF. The V call is TRBV4-1, the J call TRBJ2-5; 9 bases match TRBD1. Losses at the gene ends were 1 base for V and 4 bases for J; bases not matched to a gene: 10. CDR3 length: 17 residues. CDR1 is MGHRA, CDR2 YSYEKL, per germline.

This clonotype was counted ten times or more. Here the CDR3 DNA reads TGTGCCAGCAGTTGGGCCGGGGAGCTGTTTTTT. This translates into CASSWAGELFF. The chain combines TRBV28 with TRBJ2-2; D call uncertain. Germline CDR1 reads MDHEN; CDR2 reads SYDVKM. Trimming took off 4 bases at V and 6 bases at J, with 3 bases between the two ends. This CDR3 comprises 11 residues.

This clonotype came up many times. The chain uses TRBV11-3 and TRBJ2-5; tentatively, D is TRBD2 (5 bases). The CDR3 is made up of 16 amino acids. V gave up 5 bases and J gave up 2 bases, with 18 bases separating them. Germline values: CDR1 SGHNT, CDR2 YENEEA. CDR3 in amino acids: CASSRLLLGKQETQYF. CDR3 coding DNA: TGTGCCAGCAGCCGGCTATTACTAGGGAAACAAGAGACCCAGTACTTC. Based on the CDR3 plus reference TRBV11-3 and TRBJ2-5, the full variable domain is EAGVVQSPRYKIIEKKQPVAFWCNPISGHNTLYWYLQNLGQGPELLIRYENEEAVDDSQLPKDRFSAERLKGVDSTLKIQPAELGDSAVYLCASSRLLLGKQETQYFGPGTRLLVL.

This clonotype has only a few counts. The chain joins TRBV3-1 to TRBJ2-1; a possible D gene is TRBD2 (5 bases). V gave up 1 base and J gave up 5 bases, with 9 bases separating them. This CDR3 has 14 residues. The V gene's germline CDR1 is LGHDT and CDR2 YNNKEL (reference sequence). For the CDR3, the DNA is TGTGCCAGCAGCCAAGGGACTCAAAACAATGAGCAGTTCTTC. The encoded protein is CASSQGTQNNEQFF.

V and J are TRBV2 and TRBJ1-6, with TRBD1 as a possible D gene (5 bases). The V and J ends lost 6 bases and 7 bases respectively, with 16 bases between them. The CDR3 covers 15 residues. Per germline, CDR1 SNHLY and CDR2 FYNNEI. CDR3 in DNA: TGTGCCAGCAGCGCCGCGGGGGTCAGGAATTCACCCCTCCACTTT. It encodes CASSAAGVRNSPLHF. Looking up the rest from reference TRBV2 and TRBJ1-6 gives the full variable domain: EPEVTQTPSHQVTQMGQEVILRCVPISNHLYFYWYRQILGQKVEFLVSFYNNEISEKSEIFDDQFSVERPDGSNFTLKIRSTKLEDSAMYFCASSAAGVRNSPLHFGNGTRLTVT.

This clonotype was observed a few times. The final CDR3 position lacks the conserved phenylalanine or tryptophan, pointing to a likely read error. The chain has TRBV11-3 and TRBJ2-7, with D maybe TRBD2 (5 bases). Between the trimmed V and J ends, which lost 3 bases and 2 bases, there was a span of 14 bases. From germline, CDR1 is SGHNT and CDR2 YENEEA. The CDR3 covers 15 residues. CDR3 DNA: TGTGCCAGCAGCTTTGGTGCGGGTCCCACCTACGAGCAGTACCTC. Its protein is CASSFGAGPTYEQYL.

This clonotype was observed at least ten times. The V and J genes are TRBV3-1 and TRBJ1-1; the D gene is possibly TRBD1 (5 bases). The CDR3 has 11 amino acids. Germline V gives CDR1 LGHDT, CDR2 YNNKEL (reference sequence). Between the trimmed V and J ends, which lost 6 bases and 7 bases, there was a span of 9 bases. This chain's CDR3 is CASRGRFEAFF. The CDR3 nucleotides read TGTGCCAGCAGGGGACGGTTTGAAGCTTTCTTT.

The chain joins TRBV7-9 to TRBJ2-2; D may be TRBD1 (5 bases). V dropped 5 bases and J dropped 4 bases, with 8 bases sitting between them. Germline CDR1 SEHNR, CDR2 FQNEAQ (reference sequence). This CDR3 has 13 amino acids. The CDR3 DNA sequence: TGTGCCAGCAGCCCTGACAGCACCGGGGAGCTGTTTTTT. Its translation is CASSPDSTGELFF.

This clonotype was detected only a few times. Just one base apart from a much larger clone, this may be a read error. The J gene is TRBJ2-3, the V gene TRBV24-1, with TRBD2 matching 10 bases. Germline lookup yields CDR1 KGHDR and CDR2 SFDVKD. There are 20 residues in the CDR3. DNA for the CDR3: TGTGCCACCAGTGATAGGCTAGCGGGAGCAATGAGAGGGGGCACAGGTACGCAGTATTTT. Its protein product is CATSDRLAGAMRGGTGTQYF.

J is TRBJ1-6 and V is TRBV19, with 9 bases identical to TRBD1. The trim removed 1 base at V and 9 bases at J, leaving 4 bases unmatched. This CDR3 contains 15 residues. CDR1 is LNHDA, CDR2 SQIVND, per germline (reference sequence). Here the CDR3 DNA reads TGTGCCAGTAGTATAGGGGACAGGGCTAGTTCACCCCTCCACTTT. Protein sequence: CASSIGDRASSPLHF.

This clonotype was observed a handful of times. One base away lies a much larger clone, so this may be a sequencing read error. This chain uses TRBV3-1 with TRBJ2-5; TRBD2 aligns across 7 bases. The CDR3 contains 14 residues. The germline gives CDR1 LGHDT, CDR2 YNNKEL (reference sequence). The V and J ends lost 3 bases and 1 base, in that order; junction bases with no gene match: 2. Written as DNA, the CDR3 is TGTGCCAGCAGCCACGGGACTACCCAAGAGACCCAGTACTTC. This sequence encodes CASSHGTTQETQYF.

Many counts were recorded for this clonotype. V and J are TRBV28 and TRBJ2-7; D not resolved. Looked up from germline, CDR1 is MDHEN and CDR2 is SYDVKM. The CDR3 is 14 amino acids. V was shortened by 4 bases and J by 3 bases, with 13 bases between the two germline ends. CDR3 DNA: TGTGCCAGCAGTTCCCCTGTAAAGGTCTACGAGCAGTACTTC. It translates to CASSSPVKVYEQYF.

This clonotype was recorded at least ten times. The chain joins TRBV6-1 to TRBJ1-2, with D possibly matching TRBD1 (6 bases). Germline V gene lookup returns CDR1 MNHNS and CDR2 SASEGT. This CDR3 contains 14 residues. Trimming took 8 bases from V and 4 from J, leaving 17 bases between them. CDR3 residues: CASSVQGRTYGYTF. The CDR3 DNA reads TGTGCCAGCTCGGTGCAGGGGAGGACCTATGGCTACACCTTC.